Shown below are 18 T cell receptor beta chains from a single sample sequenced in a study of identical twins. TCRdb redid the calling of the 5' RACE reads with MiXCR, one entry per CDR3 protein. There are around 250,000 distinct CDR3 sequences in the sample; about 13% occur only once, and under 4.5% lies in the top ten. These same records also appear under a second study, on yellow fever vaccine responses in identical twins.

Sequencing was performed on memory (CD45RO+) T cells sorted from blood. These receptors came from a woman under 30 in good health.

In this sample, this clonotype turned up many times. The rearrangement joins TRBV29-1 to TRBJ2-3, with unresolved D. The CDR3 covers 12 residues. The germline V gene encodes CDR1 SQVTM and CDR2 ANQGSEA. Trimming pared 6 bases from V and 4 bases from J, leaving 11 bases between. CDR3: CSVRRSADTQYF. CDR3 coding DNA: TGCAGCGTGCGAAGAAGCGCAGATACGCAGTATTTT.

The V and J genes are TRBV20-1 and TRBJ2-1; D may match TRBD1 or TRBD2 (5 bases each). Germline loops: CDR1 DFQATT, CDR2 SNEGSKA (reference sequence). V lost 3 bases and J lost 7, with 13 bases in between. There are 13 residues in the CDR3. The chain's CDR3 is CSASFGWGNEQFF. The CDR3 DNA follows: TGCAGTGCTAGTTTCGGCTGGGGGAATGAGCAGTTCTTC.

The table lists this clonotype with a few counts. The V and J genes are TRBV5-4 and TRBJ2-7; 8 nucleotides align to TRBD1. Germline V gives CDR1 SGHNT, CDR2 YYREEE (reference sequence). J gave up 2 bases and V 4 bases, and 11 bases lay outside the gene matches. This CDR3 region has 16 residues. The CDR3 bases are TGTGCCAGCAGCCACAGGAGGACAGGGCAAACCTACGAGCAGTACTTC. Encoded protein: CASSHRRTGQTYEQYF.

This clonotype was counted only a few times. The rearrangement joins TRBV12-3 or TRBV12-4 to TRBJ2-7; TRBD1 agrees at 8 bases. The CDR3 sequence is 14 residues long. Trimming cost V 5 bases and J 1 base; bases outside gene matches: 4. The DNA of the CDR3 is TGTGCCAGCAGTGGACAGGGAAGTTCCTACGAGCAGTACTTC. Translating gives CASSGQGSSYEQYF.

This clonotype was seen a handful of times. The chain combines TRBV21-1 with TRBJ2-6. TRBV21-1 has pseudogene status. CDR3 length: 17 amino acids. This CDR3 reads CASSKERKSSGANVLTF. CDR3 in DNA: TGTGCCAGCAGCAAAGAGAGAAAGTCCTCTGGGGCCAACGTCCTGACTTTC.

This clonotype appeared many times. The chain combines TRBV7-2 with TRBJ1-2; 8 nucleotides agree with TRBD1. V lost 5 bases, J lost 8 bases, and 4 bases stayed unmatched. Germline CDR1 and CDR2: SGHTA and FQGNSA. The CDR3 contains 12 residues. The CDR3 bases are TGTGCCAGCAGCCTTAGGACAGGGGGCTACACCTTC. It codes for CASSLRTGGYTF.

The genes are TRBV30 and TRBJ2-7, with TRBD1 identical over 9 bases. CDR1 GTSNPN and CDR2 SVGIG come from the germline V gene (reference sequence). CDR3 size: 12 residues. With V trimmed by 5 bases and J by 2 bases, 1 base remained unmatched. In DNA, the CDR3 is TGTGCCTGGGGGACAGGGCCCTACGAGCAGTACTTC. This sequence encodes CAWGTGPYEQYF. Supplemented by reference TRBV30 and TRBJ2-7, the full variable domain reads SQTIHQWPATLVQPVGSPLSLECTVEGTSNPNLYWYRQAAGRGLQLLFYSVGIGQISSEVPQNLSASRPQDRQFILSSKKLLLSDSGFYLCAWGTGPYEQYFGPGTRLTVT.

This clonotype has only a few counts. This rearrangement joins TRBV5-6 to TRBJ1-2; no clear D. The V gene's germline CDR1 is SGHDT and CDR2 YYEEEE. Between the trimmed V and J ends, which lost 3 bases and 3 bases, there was a span of 12 bases. The CDR3 spans 14 residues. CDR3 nucleotides: TGTGCCAGCAGCTCCAGGAGTGACTACTATGGCTACACCTTC. Protein sequence: CASSSRSDYYGYTF.

This clonotype appeared a few times. This chain uses TRBV7-2 with TRBJ2-7; D is ambiguous. Germline CDR1 is SGHTA and CDR2 is FQGNSA. V lost 6 bases, J lost 5 bases, and 8 bases lay in between. The length of the CDR3 is 11 residues. CDR3 DNA sequence: TGTGCCAGCAGTTACGCAGACGAGCAGTACTTC. It encodes CASSYADEQYF.

This clonotype was counted ten times or more. The chain combines TRBV6-2 or TRBV6-3 with TRBJ1-2; D is perhaps TRBD1 (6 bases). V was trimmed by 6 bases and J by 5 bases, leaving 16 bases between them. Germline assignment: CDR1 MNHEY and CDR2 SVGEGT. The CDR3 contains 14 residues. The CDR3 is CASRPPGEGYGYTF. The CDR3 DNA reads TGTGCCAGCAGACCACCAGGGGAAGGGTATGGCTACACCTTC.

V gene TRBV12-3 or TRBV12-4 combines with J gene TRBJ2-2, with TRBD1 identical over 7 bases. CDR3 size: 16 residues. Losses at the gene ends were 3 bases for V and 1 base for J; bases not matched to a gene: 5. CDR3 nucleotide sequence: TGTGCCAGCAGTTTGGGGGACAGATTGAACACCGGGGAGCTGTTTTTT. Its translation: CASSLGDRLNTGELFF.

This clonotype was seen only a few times. V usage is TRBV5-6 and J usage is TRBJ2-2, with TRBD1 matching over 12 bases. This CDR3 is 16 amino acids long. Germline V CDR1 and CDR2: SGHDT, YYEEEE. The J segment lost 4 bases and the V segment lost 3 bases, leaving 4 bases of the junction unmatched. The chain's CDR3 is CASSSRDRGLTGELFF. CDR3 DNA sequence: TGTGCCAGCAGCTCCCGGGACAGGGGGCTCACCGGGGAGCTGTTTTTT.

A few counts support this clonotype. The CDR3 here is CASSRGTCGYTF. The DNA of the CDR3 is TGTGCCAGCAGCAGAGGGACGTGTGGCTACACCTTC. The chain recombines TRBV21-1 with TRBJ1-2. TRBV21-1 is classified as a pseudogene. The CDR3 loop spans 12 amino acids.

This clonotype was seen a few times. The chain recombines TRBV30 with TRBJ1-1; D may be TRBD1 (5 bases). The CDR3 consists of 12 residues. Germline-derived CDR1 and CDR2 are GTSNPN and SVGIG (reference sequence). Deletions cut 4 bases from V and 1 base from J, with 7 bases between. The CDR3 loop reads CAWTGQNTEAFF. The CDR3 DNA is TGTGCCTGGACCGGACAGAACACTGAAGCTTTCTTT. Looking up the rest from reference TRBV30 and TRBJ1-1 gives the full variable domain: SQTIHQWPATLVQPVGSPLSLECTVEGTSNPNLYWYRQAAGRGLQLLFYSVGIGQISSEVPQNLSASRPQDRQFILSSKKLLLSDSGFYLCAWTGQNTEAFFGQGTRLTVV.

In its sample, this clonotype was seen many times. The V call is TRBV12-3 or TRBV12-4, the J call TRBJ2-7; D is perhaps TRBD2 (7 bases). This CDR3 has 18 residues. Trimming took off 2 bases at V and 2 bases at J, with 22 bases between the two ends. CDR3 DNA: TGTGCCAGCAGTTTAAGGGGGAGGGCGACAAATCGAGCCTACGAGCAGTACTTC. This codes for CASSLRGRATNRAYEQYF.

This clonotype was picked up a small number of times. The chain couples TRBV5-6 to TRBJ2-5; 9 bases are a match to TRBD1. CDR1 is SGHDT and CDR2 is YYEEEE in the germline V gene. The CDR3 runs 20 residues. After removal of 3 bases from V and 1 base from J, the junction contained 19 bases not matched to a gene. This chain's CDR3 is CASSSPTGGRDRDGQETQYF. In DNA, the CDR3 is TGTGCCAGCAGCTCGCCGACAGGCGGGCGGGACAGGGACGGCCAAGAGACCCAGTACTTC. The variable domain in full, completed from reference TRBV5-6 and TRBJ2-5, reads DAGVTQSPTHLIKTRGQQVTLRCSPKSGHDTVSWYQQALGQGPQFIFQYYEEEERQRGNFPDRFSGHQFPNYSSELNVNALLLGDSALYLCASSSPTGGRDRDGQETQYFGPGTRLLVL.

CDR3 in amino acids: CASSYSGAQETQYF. CDR3 DNA sequence: TGTGCCAGCAGTTACAGCGGGGCGCAAGAGACCCAGTACTTC. The chain links TRBV6-5 to TRBJ2-5, with 7 nucleotides matching TRBD2. Per germline, CDR1 MNHEY and CDR2 SVGAGI. With 2 bases clipped from V and 2 bases from J, the junction kept 2 bases outside the gene matches. The length of the CDR3 is 14 residues.

This clonotype was counted ten times or more. The rearrangement links TRBV12-3 or TRBV12-4 to TRBJ2-3; possible D gene TRBD2, 6 bases. V dropped 5 bases and J dropped 1 base, with 16 bases sitting between them. This CDR3 has 16 residues. CDR3 protein: CASSGVGGSGTDTQYF. The CDR3 DNA sequence: TGTGCCAGCAGTGGGGTCGGGGGAAGCGGCACAGATACGCAGTATTTT.